This TCR beta chain was sequenced during a study of blood T cell repertoires in COVID-19. All recovered Cohort 3 donors got two negative PCRs, got clearance, or saw symptom resolution. Libraries were prepared by immunoSEQ multiplex PCR; TCRdb keeps only in-frame clonotypes and omits some of them. The sample shows approximately 440,000 clones, about nine tenths of them seen only once. CDR1 and CDR2 (germline): SGHNT, YYREEE (reference sequence). V was pared by 4 bases and J by 2 bases, with 10 bases between. The CDR3 is 14 residues long. This TCR was recovered from a man aged 18 to 30 who had recovered from COVID-19. Material for sequencing was PBMCs or T cells enriched from blood (not recorded which). The chain carries TRBV5-4 and TRBJ1-5; D gene ambiguous. The DNA for the CDR3 is TGTGCCAGCAGCGCTATGCCGGGCAATCAGCCCCAGCATTTT. Its translation: CASSAMPGNQPQHF.